What follows describes a single T cell receptor beta chain. The data derive from a study of blood T cell repertoires in COVID-19. Study-level information: PBMCs, B-cell-depleted T cells, or T cells provided the cDNA or gDNA that made up the material.

Germline V CDR1 and CDR2: MNHEY, SVGAGI. The CDR3 runs 15 residues. V shed 6 bases and J 2 bases; nucleotides not matched to a gene: 5. The method was immunoSEQ multiplex PCR; TCRdb's version includes in-frame clones alone and lacks a portion of them. The profile shows around 300,000 clones, around 88% of them singletons. Participants came from 20 to 25 US areas, aged roughly 18 to 89 years. Resolution of symptoms, clearance, or two negative PCRs was present in recovered Cohort 3 donors. The gene calls are TRBV6-5 and TRBJ2-3; the match to TRBD2 covers 10 bases. What was sequenced was PBMCs or T cells enriched from blood (not recorded which). The receptor was derived from a middle-aged woman who had recovered from COVID-19. Here the CDR3 reads CASRRTSGPTDTQYF. The CDR3 bases are TGTGCCAGCAGGCGGACTAGCGGCCCCACAGATACGCAGTATTTT.